This T cell receptor beta chain was sequenced during a study of Ad26.COV2.S vaccination and SARS-CoV-2 variants. For the study at large: Each vaccinee took Ad26.COV2.S intramuscularly, once or twice 56 days apart.

Clones were sequenced by immunoSEQ multiplex PCR, and TCRdb holds only the in-frame ones, with some missing. Here the sample spans about 350,000 clones, about 88% being singletons. The CDR3 is 17 amino acids. Trimming cost V 0 bases and J 0 bases, with 12 bases left between them. Germline loops: CDR1 SGHAT, CDR2 FQNNGV. Treatment specified: over 15 received Ad26.COV2.S at low or high dose, single or two shots; several received placebo; per-sample allocation not given. Sampling was performed 63 days after the first vaccine or placebo injection. The sample here was peripheral blood, taken in a trial of Ad26.COV2.S vaccine versus placebo. The clonotype was recovered from a person between 18 and 60 years old who received the Ad26.COV2.S COVID-19 vaccine or a placebo. This chain connects TRBV11-2 to TRBJ2-4, with D possibly matching TRBD1 (5 bases). The CDR3: CASSLDWAGLAKNIQYF. The CDR3 region has the DNA TGTGCCAGCAGCTTAGATTGGGCAGGGTTAGCCAAAAACATTCAGTACTTC.